This T cell receptor (beta chain) is drawn from a study of shared clonotypes between healthy human individuals. The CDR3 extends over 11 amino acids. Between the trimmed V and J ends, which lost 6 bases and 11 bases, there was a span of 14 bases. Germline CDR1 reads DFQATT; CDR2 reads SNEGSKA (reference sequence). Regarding the study as a whole: Sharing across four donors was highest in naive CD4 (around 5%) and lowest in memory CD8 (roughly 0.4%).

Sequencing used immunoSEQ multiplex PCR; TCRdb keeps in-frame clones, though not all of them. Of 2 million to 2.5 million clones in the sample, roughly 94% were seen once. As to this clone: The antigen is not known.

The sequenced sample was naive CD4+ T cells sorted from blood. Specified subset: CD45RA+ positively selected. This sequence originates from a man aged 18 to 29 in good health. The chain employs TRBV20-1 and TRBJ2-1; D possibly matches TRBD1 or TRBD2 (5 bases each). CDR3 coding DNA: TGCAGTGCGGTACTCCGGGGACAGCAGTTCTTC. Encoded protein: CSAVLRGQQFF.